Listed here are 9 T cell receptor beta chains from one sample, sequenced in a study of blood T cell repertoires in COVID-19. Using immunoSEQ multiplex PCR, the repertoire was profiled, and TCRdb retains in-frame clones only, with some absent. The table lists approximately 230,000 clones, approximately 86% of them singletons. Sequencing was performed on peripheral blood. Source of these receptors: an elderly man with acute or convalescent COVID-19.

The chain joins TRBV5-5 to TRBJ2-7; 8 positions match TRBD1. CDR1 and CDR2 (germline): SGHKS, YYEKEE (reference sequence). The CDR3 consists of 14 residues. V lost 1 base and J lost 3; bases outside the gene matches: 3. The CDR3: CASSLTGGNYEQYF. DNA for the CDR3: TGTGCCAGCAGCTTGACAGGGGGGAACTACGAGCAGTACTTC.

This clone was seen more than once but under ten times. The V and J genes are TRBV7-3 and TRBJ2-7, with D perhaps matching TRBD1 (5 bases). The CDR3 is made up of 13 amino acids. V lost 5 bases, J lost 6 bases, and 14 bases lay in between. CDR1 and CDR2 from the germline V gene are SGHTA and FQGTGA. CDR3 DNA: TGTGCCAGCAGCAAGGGGTTGGGGTCCGAGCAGTACTTC. Translation gives CASSKGLGSEQYF.

The chain recombines TRBV13 with TRBJ2-5; D is perhaps TRBD1 (5 bases). Germline lookup yields CDR1 PRHDT and CDR2 FYEKMQ (reference sequence). The CDR3 contains 13 residues. The V gene lost 5 bases and the J gene lost 2 bases, with 9 bases spanning the gap. As DNA, the CDR3 is TGTGCCAGCAGCAAGGACAAGCAAGAGACCCAGTACTTC. Its protein is CASSKDKQETQYF.

The chain joins TRBV5-5 to TRBJ1-2; tentatively, D is TRBD1 (6 bases). Germline CDR1 SGHKS, CDR2 YYEKEE (reference sequence). The CDR3 is 14 residues long. The germline V and J ends were trimmed by 2 bases and 1 base, with 9 bases remaining between them. The DNA for the CDR3 is TGTGCCAGCAGCTTTGCAGGGGTTAACTATGGCTACACCTTC. The encoded protein is CASSFAGVNYGYTF.

The V and J genes are TRBV5-1 and TRBJ1-1; D not certain. The germline CDR1 and CDR2 sequences are SGHRS and YFSETQ. This CDR3 is 16 amino acids long. The ends were cut back, 0 bases at V and 0 bases at J, with 12 bases in the middle. The CDR3 nucleotides read TGCGCCAGCAGCTTGGGGCAATCTCTTATGAACACTGAAGCTTTCTTT. Translating gives CASSLGQSLMNTEAFF.

J is TRBJ2-3 and V is TRBV5-4; perhaps TRBD2 as D (5 bases). CDR1 SGHNT and CDR2 YYREEE come from the germline V gene (reference sequence). V lost 4 bases and J lost 4, with 10 bases in between. This CDR3 is 13 amino acids long. This CDR3 is CASSLAGSDTQYF. CDR3 bases: TGTGCCAGCAGCCTGGCGGGTTCAGATACGCAGTATTTT.

This clone was seen more than once but under ten times. The chain has TRBV5-6 and TRBJ2-5; D is uncertain. The V gene lost 1 base and the J gene lost 4 bases, with 17 bases spanning the gap. Germline values: CDR1 SGHDT, CDR2 YYEEEE. The CDR3 is 16 residues long. The CDR3, as DNA: TGTGCCAGCAGCTTGATGGGCTCCCCTCCCGGAGAGACCCAGTACTTC. This codes for CASSLMGSPPGETQYF.

The rearrangement joins TRBV12-3 or TRBV12-4 to TRBJ1-5, with 10 bases identical to TRBD1. With V trimmed by 6 bases and J by 6 bases, 2 bases remained unmatched. This CDR3 contains 13 residues. CDR3 protein: CASSWDRGQPQHF. The CDR3 DNA is TGTGCCAGCAGCTGGGACAGGGGTCAGCCCCAGCATTTT.

The V call is TRBV27, the J call TRBJ2-5; 8 nucleotides match TRBD1. The V gene's germline CDR1 is MNHEY and CDR2 SMNVEV (reference sequence). V shed 2 bases and J 2 bases; nucleotides not matched to a gene: 10. The CDR3 consists of 17 residues. The CDR3 DNA sequence: TGTGCCAGCAGTTTACTACCTGACAGGGGACCACAAGAGACCCAGTACTTC. Protein sequence: CASSLLPDRGPQETQYF.